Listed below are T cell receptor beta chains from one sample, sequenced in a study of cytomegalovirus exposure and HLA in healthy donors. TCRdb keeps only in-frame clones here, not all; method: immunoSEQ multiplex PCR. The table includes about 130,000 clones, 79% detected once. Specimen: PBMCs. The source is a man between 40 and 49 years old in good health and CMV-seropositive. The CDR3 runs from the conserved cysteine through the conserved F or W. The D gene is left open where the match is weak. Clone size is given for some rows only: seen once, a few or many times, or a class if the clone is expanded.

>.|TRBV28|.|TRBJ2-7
CASRRRALGGYEQYF
TGTGCCAGCAGGAGACGGGCCTTAGGAGGATACGAGCAGTACTTC
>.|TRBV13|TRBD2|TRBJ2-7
CASTRGGLSYEQYF
TGTGCCAGCACCCGGGGGGGCCTCTCCTACGAGCAGTACTTC
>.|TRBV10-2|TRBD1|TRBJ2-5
CASSEKGARGETQYF
TGCGCCAGCAGTGAGAAGGGGGCCCGAGGGGAGACCCAGTACTTC
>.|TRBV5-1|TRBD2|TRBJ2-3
CASSLVLAGGSDTQYF
TGCGCCAGCAGCTTGGTTTTAGCGGGAGGGTCAGATACGCAGTATTTT
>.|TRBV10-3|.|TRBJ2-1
CAISEETFSYNEQFF
TGTGCCATCAGTGAGGAAACATTCTCCTACAATGAGCAGTTCTTC
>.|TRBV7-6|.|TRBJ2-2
CASSPLLGQENTGELFF
TGTGCCAGCAGCCCCCTTCTGGGGCAGGAGAACACCGGGGAGCTGTTTTTT
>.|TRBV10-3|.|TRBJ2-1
CAISNPSPTYNEQFF
TGTGCCATCAGTAACCCTAGCCCTACCTACAATGAGCAGTTCTTC
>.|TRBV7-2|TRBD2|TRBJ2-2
CASSLGGLAGELFF
TGTGCCAGCAGCTTGGGGGGGTTGGCCGGGGAGCTGTTTTTT
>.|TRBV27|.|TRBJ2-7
CASSLGGRLYEQYF
TGTGCCAGCAGTTTAGGGGGCAGGCTCTACGAGCAGTACTTC
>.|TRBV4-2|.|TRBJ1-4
CASSTPSGVNEKLFF
TGTGCCAGCAGCACACCTTCAGGGGTTAACGAAAAACTGTTTTTT
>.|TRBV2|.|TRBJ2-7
CASSEVAPQQYF
TGTGCCAGCAGTGAAGTGGCCCCCCAGCAGTACTTC
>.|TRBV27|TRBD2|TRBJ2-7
CASKTSGSEQYF
TGTGCCAGCAAGACTAGCGGGAGCGAGCAGTACTTC
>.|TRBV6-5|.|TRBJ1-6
CASSTRGSSPLHF
TGTGCCAGCAGCACGAGGGGGAGTTCACCCCTCCACTTT
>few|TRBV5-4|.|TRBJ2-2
CASSLARAAGELFF
TGTGCCAGCAGCTTGGCCCGAGCGGCCGGGGAGCTGTTTTTT
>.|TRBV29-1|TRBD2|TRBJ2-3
CSVWTSGRAGTDTQYF
TGCAGCGTATGGACTAGCGGGAGGGCCGGGACAGATACGCAGTATTTT
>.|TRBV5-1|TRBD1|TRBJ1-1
CASSSRQGSANTEAFF
TGCGCCAGCAGCTCTCGACAGGGATCGGCGAACACTGAAGCTTTCTTT
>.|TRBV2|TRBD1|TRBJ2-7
CASSEGDRALDEQYF
TGTGCCAGCAGTGAAGGGGACAGGGCGCTCGACGAGCAGTACTTC
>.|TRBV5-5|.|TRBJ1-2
CASSFIPTGDGYTF
TGTGCCAGCAGCTTTATTCCGACGGGGGATGGCTACACCTTC
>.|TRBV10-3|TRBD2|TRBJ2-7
CAISGGSGGGSYEQYF
TGTGCCATCAGTGGGGGTAGCGGGGGTGGTTCCTACGAGCAGTACTTC
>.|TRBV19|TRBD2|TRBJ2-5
CASSIVTSGKETQYF
TGTGCCAGTAGTATAGTAACTAGCGGGAAGGAGACCCAGTACTTC
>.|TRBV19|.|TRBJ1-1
CATLQGGGRYTEAFF
TGTGCCACCCTGCAAGGGGGGGGGCGATACACTGAAGCTTTCTTT
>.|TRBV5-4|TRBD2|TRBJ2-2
CASSLGGLAGADGELFF
TGTGCCAGCAGCTTGGGGGGACTAGCGGGGGCGGACGGGGAGCTGTTTTTT
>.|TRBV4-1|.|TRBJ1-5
CASSHSKARIQPQHF
TGCGCCAGCAGCCATTCTAAAGCGAGGATACAGCCCCAGCATTTT
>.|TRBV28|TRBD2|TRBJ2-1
CASSGRSSGSGERQFF
TGTGCCAGCAGTGGGAGGTCTAGCGGGTCCGGAGAGAGGCAGTTCTTC
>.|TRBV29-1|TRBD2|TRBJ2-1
CSGGLAGANEQFF
TGCAGCGGGGGACTAGCGGGAGCCAATGAGCAGTTCTTC
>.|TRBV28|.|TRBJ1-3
CASPTSSGNTIYF
TGTGCCAGCCCCACATCCTCTGGAAACACCATATATTTT